The present entry profiles one T cell receptor (beta chain) with its context. The antigen remains unidentified. Before being chosen for sequencing, patients had shown CD8+CD57+ cell expansion by flow cytometry. The data were obtained in a study of CD8+CD57+ T cells in acquired aplastic anemia. General study findings and limits: Patients and healthy controls showed no significant CD8+ Simpson's diversity difference.

Germline values: CDR1 LNHNV, CDR2 YYDKDF (reference sequence). The V segment lost 3 bases and the J segment 3 bases; nucleotides outside the gene matches: 5. The CDR3 spans 16 residues. Template material for TCR beta VDJ and CDR3 profiling consisted of genomic DNA. TCRdb fed the reads into MiXCR, producing one record per CDR3 protein. The sample has approximately 190,000 distinct CDR3 sequences, 48% seen once. The origin of this receptor is a human donor with aplastic anemia. What was sequenced was sorted CD4+, CD8+, or CD8+CD57+ T cells (not recorded which) from PBMCs. The chain couples TRBV15 to TRBJ2-5, with 12 bases fitting TRBD2. This CDR3 reads CATSRGASGGEETQYF. DNA for the CDR3: TGTGCCACCAGCAGGGGGGCTAGCGGGGGGGAAGAGACCCAGTACTTC.